The 19 T cell receptor beta chains in this list originate from one sample, sequenced in a study of immune evolution from preneoplasia to lung adenocarcinoma (dated by TCRdb to the early 2020s). The protocol used for the library was the immunoSEQ multiplex PCR assay. As stored in TCRdb, this immuneACCESS dataset retains in-frame rearrangements with V and J assigned. A fraction of the clones does not appear; measured against another copy, unresolved V genes explain less than half of the discrepancy, and the remainder lacks a known reason. Present in this sample are thousands of clones, 70% to 85% of which were seen just once. The ten largest clones represent more than 2% of the sample. Sample: FFPE minimally invasive lung adenocarcinoma tissue. In light of the paper, this sample's cell subset or site label describes: micro-invasive lung adenocarcinoma (MIA). The receptors were gathered from a person of 80 years or more with lung adenocarcinoma.

This clone was found once. The chain carries TRBV2 and TRBJ2-1; 10 bases are a match to TRBD2. In germline, CDR1 is SNHLY, CDR2 FYNNEI. This CDR3 has 15 amino acids. V was pared by 9 bases and J by 2 bases, with 7 bases of the junction left unmatched. CDR3 amino acids: CARGATSGTYNEQFF. DNA of the CDR3: TGTGCCAGGGGAGCTACTAGCGGGACCTACAATGAGCAGTTCTTC.

The V call is TRBV11-3, the J call TRBJ2-1; 10 nucleotides match TRBD2. The CDR3 has 15 residues. CDR1 and CDR2 (germline): SGHNT, YENEEA. Germline trimming cut 2 bases from V and 8 bases from J; bases unmatched to any gene: 6. The CDR3 here is CASSLNSGRFYEQFF. The DNA of the CDR3 is TGTGCCAGCAGCTTAAATAGCGGGAGGTTCTATGAGCAGTTCTTC.

The chain carries TRBV5-6 and TRBJ1-1, with D uncertain. The CDR3 covers 13 residues. Germline-derived CDR1 and CDR2 are SGHDT and YYEEEE. V dropped 4 bases and J dropped 8 bases, with 15 bases sitting between them. CDR3: CASSPYSDREAFF. CDR3 DNA sequence: TGTGCCAGCAGCCCATACTCCGACCGAGAAGCTTTCTTT.

This clone was detected once. The chain combines TRBV14 with TRBJ1-1; D ambiguous. There are 13 residues in the CDR3. Germline V CDR1 and CDR2: SGHDN, FVKESK. Trimming removed 3 bases at V and 5 bases at J, with 10 bases between. For the CDR3, the DNA is TGTGCCAGCAGCCAGTCGACAAGGACTGAAGCTTTCTTT. Translating gives CASSQSTRTEAFF.

This rearrangement joins TRBV10-1 to TRBJ2-3, with D perhaps TRBD2 (6 bases). The ends were cut back, 0 bases at V and 5 bases at J, with 15 bases in the middle. Per the germline V gene, CDR1 is WNHNN and CDR2 is SYGVQD (reference sequence). This CDR3 spans 16 amino acids. DNA of the CDR3: TGCGCCAGCAGTGAGTCGACTAGGTACGATGGAGATACGCAGTATTTT. It encodes CASSESTRYDGDTQYF.

This clone was recorded only once. The chain combines TRBV7-2 with TRBJ2-1; 7 nucleotides agree with TRBD1. The CDR3 length is 19 residues. The junction had 19 bases not matched to a gene; V was cut back by 1 base and J by 7 bases. Germline CDR1 SGHTA, CDR2 FQGNSA. The CDR3 sequence: CASSLVGGGSLAESNEQFF. The CDR3 region has the DNA TGTGCCAGCAGCTTAGTAGGGGGCGGGTCGCTAGCCGAGTCGAATGAGCAGTTCTTC.

The chain joins TRBV6-1 to TRBJ2-1; no firm D call. The CDR3 consists of 14 residues. Germline V gives CDR1 MNHNS, CDR2 SASEGT. With 8 bases removed from V and 0 bases from J, the gap between germline ends came to 11 bases. Written as DNA, the CDR3 is TGTGCCAGCCGCTTCGGGCACTCCTACAATGAGCAGTTCTTC. Protein product: CASRFGHSYNEQFF.

CDR3 DNA: TGTGCCAGCAGCCTCCGGGCAATTGGAAACACCATATATTTT. Protein sequence: CASSLRAIGNTIYF. The chain links TRBV11-3 to TRBJ1-3; D unresolved. Germline CDR1 and CDR2: SGHNT and YENEEA. Trimming cost V 5 bases and J 3 bases, with 11 bases left between them. This CDR3 comprises 14 residues.

The rearrangement joins TRBV6-5 to TRBJ2-5, with no clear D. The germline V gene has CDR1 MNHEY and CDR2 SVGAGI. Between the trimmed V and J ends, which lost 1 base and 0 bases, there was a span of 6 bases. The CDR3 runs to 14 residues. This chain's CDR3 is CASSYFTDQETQYF. The CDR3 DNA follows: TGTGCCAGCAGTTACTTTACAGACCAAGAGACCCAGTACTTC.

This chain uses TRBV6-1 with TRBJ2-7, with 8 bases identical to TRBD1. The V and J ends lost 8 bases and 3 bases, in that order; junction bases with no gene match: 9. From germline, CDR1 is MNHNS and CDR2 SASEGT. This CDR3 region has 14 residues. DNA of the CDR3: TGTGCCAGCCGGAGACAGGGGAATGACTACGAGCAGTACTTC. As protein: CASRRQGNDYEQYF.

V and J are TRBV6-5 and TRBJ2-7; the match to TRBD2 covers 8 bases. V shed 5 bases and J 2 bases; nucleotides not matched to a gene: 8. There are 15 residues in the CDR3. Germline lookup yields CDR1 MNHEY and CDR2 SVGAGI. The DNA of the CDR3 is TGTGCCAGCAGTCGTCCGGGCGGGGGGACCTACGAGCAGTACTTC. Residues: CASSRPGGGTYEQYF.

The CDR3, as DNA: TGTGCCAGCAGGACTAGCGGAGGGTCCTATGAGCAGTTCTTC. Protein sequence: CASRTSGGSYEQFF. V is TRBV7-2 and J is TRBJ2-1; 9 bases line up with TRBD2. Germline CDR1 is SGHTA and CDR2 is FQGNSA. V trimming: 6 bases; J trimming: 8 bases; junction bases outside the gene matches: 8. The CDR3 sequence is 14 residues long.

The CDR3 DNA sequence: TGCAGCGTTGGGGGCAGGAATCAGCCCCAGCATTTT. Residues: CSVGGRNQPQHF. The rearrangement joins TRBV29-1 to TRBJ1-5; D is perhaps TRBD1 (5 bases). V lost 4 bases to trimming and J lost 4 bases, with 8 bases between them. The germline V gene encodes CDR1 SQVTM and CDR2 ANQGSEA. The CDR3 runs to 12 residues.

V gene TRBV5-1 combines with J gene TRBJ2-5; TRBD1 matches 7 bases. Germline loops: CDR1 SGHRS, CDR2 YFSETQ. CDR3 length: 13 residues. The V and J ends lost 4 bases and 2 bases, in that order; junction bases with no gene match: 2. The chain's CDR3 is CASSGTAQETQYF. In DNA, the CDR3 is TGCGCCAGCAGCGGGACAGCACAAGAGACCCAGTACTTC.

This clone appeared a single time. V is TRBV27 and J is TRBJ2-1; 9 nucleotides agree with TRBD1. The CDR3 consists of 14 residues. The germline gives CDR1 MNHEY, CDR2 SMNVEV (reference sequence). V lost 3 bases and J lost 6; bases outside the gene matches: 3. For the CDR3, the DNA is TGTGCCAGCAGTTTGGACAGGGGAAGCAATGAGCAGTTCTTC. This codes for CASSLDRGSNEQFF.

This clone came up once. The chain uses TRBV28 and TRBJ1-2, with 8 positions matching TRBD1. CDR1 and CDR2 (germline): MDHEN, SYDVKM. The ends lost 6 bases at V and 7 bases at J; junction bases unmatched: 10. CDR3 length: 14 residues. CDR3 sequence reads: CASRGDRKRSGYTF. CDR3 bases: TGTGCCAGCAGAGGGGACAGGAAAAGGAGTGGCTACACCTTC.

This sequence joins TRBV5-1 and TRBJ1-1; 8 nucleotides align to TRBD1. The CDR3 covers 14 residues. V trimming: 3 bases; J trimming: 6 bases; junction bases outside the gene matches: 7. Germline V CDR1 and CDR2: SGHRS, YFSETQ. The CDR3 spells CASSYQGQGSEAFF. CDR3 DNA sequence: TGCGCCAGCAGCTACCAAGGACAGGGCTCTGAAGCTTTCTTT.

DNA of the CDR3: TGTGCCAGTAGTAACTCCTTTACTTCTCCTCCCTACGAGCAGTACTTC. This sequence encodes CASSNSFTSPPYEQYF. The J gene is TRBJ2-7, the V gene TRBV19, with D uncertain. Germline V CDR1 and CDR2: LNHDA, SQIVND (reference sequence). V was cut by 4 bases and J by 2 bases, with 18 bases left in between. The CDR3 length is 16 residues.

The genes are TRBV5-1 and TRBJ2-2; 9 positions match TRBD1. CDR3 length: 16 amino acids. V lost 2 bases and J lost 7; bases outside the gene matches: 9. Germline V gives CDR1 SGHRS, CDR2 YFSETQ. The CDR3 protein is CASSFLPGQGNGELFF. The CDR3 DNA sequence: TGCGCCAGCAGCTTCCTTCCGGGACAGGGAAACGGGGAGCTGTTTTTT.